The source of this T cell receptor beta chain is a study of memory CD4+ T cells and cytomegalovirus serostatus. Study-level information: This sample comes from healthy Belgian adults, 8 to 10 CMV seropositive, approximately 24 seronegative.

Generated by immunoSEQ multiplex PCR, the TCRdb table keeps only in-frame clones and is missing some. The table includes over 60,000 clones, over 60% detected once. As concerns this clone: Its specificity is unknown.

The sort gate was single viable CD3+CD4+CD8-CD45RO+ cells for memory CD4+ T cells. The V gene end was trimmed by 5 bases and the J gene end by 1 base; junction bases not matched to a gene: 4. The CDR3 contains 15 residues. CDR1 is MNHEY and CDR2 is SMNVEV in the germline V gene (reference sequence). Whole-study findings and limits: CD4+ memory repertoires contained about two fifths of the 164 reported CMV TCRbeta sequences.

Source material: memory CD4+ T cells from blood. The receptor comes from an adult in good health and CMV-seronegative. The rearrangement joins TRBV27 to TRBJ2-2; 7 nucleotides agree with TRBD1. CDR3 sequence reads: CASSRDSLNTGELFF. CDR3 sequence (DNA): TGTGCCAGCAGTCGGGACAGTTTGAACACCGGGGAGCTGTTTTTT.